This is a list of T cell receptor beta chains from one sample in a study of CD8 T cells in ankylosing spondylitis. TCRdb re-called the 5' RACE reads through MiXCR, storing one row per CDR3 protein. The sample has tens of thousands of distinct CDR3 sequences; about 27% are singletons. Sequenced input: blood, either unsorted or a sorted T cell fraction (not recorded which). The receptors were gathered from a male donor with ankylosing spondylitis or in good health (not recorded which). Both conserved end residues are part of each CDR3. Fields, in order: clone size, V gene, D gene, J gene, CDR3 DNA, CDR3 protein. A D gene is named only where the DNA matches it firmly. Clone size is not always given. Where it is, it says once, few, many or a class for expanded clones.

.	TRBV7-3	TRBD1	TRBJ1-1	TGTGCCAGCAGCTTAACGGTCAGGGGGGTCGCTTTCTTT	CASSLTVRGVAFF
.	TRBV5-1	.	TRBJ1-1	TGCGCCAGCAGCGGACGTCCAGGGGCCACTGAAGCTTTCTTT	CASSGRPGATEAFF
.	TRBV19	.	TRBJ2-2	TGTGCCAGTAGTATAGATAACAGGGATTTCGCCGGGGAGCTGTTTTTT	CASSIDNRDFAGELFF
.	TRBV10-2	.	TRBJ2-3	TGCGCCAGCAGTGATTGGGGCCTCACAGATACGCAGTATTTT	CASSDWGLTDTQYF
.	TRBV27	TRBD1	TRBJ2-7	TGTGCCAGCAGCTGGGACAGGGAAGGCGAGCAGTACTTC	CASSWDREGEQYF
.	TRBV5-6	TRBD1	TRBJ1-6	TGTGCCAGCAGCTTCCTCAGGGGGTCCTATAATTCACCCCTCCACTTT	CASSFLRGSYNSPLHF
few	TRBV20-1	.	TRBJ2-2	TGCAGTGCTGCGCAAACCGGGGAGCTGTTTTTT	CSAAQTGELFF
few	TRBV27	.	TRBJ1-2	TGTGCCAGCAGTTCCAAGAGGACACAATATGGCTACACCTTC	CASSSKRTQYGYTF
few	TRBV20-1	TRBD2	TRBJ2-1	TGCAGTGCAACCAAACTAGCGGGAGTGAACAATGAGCAGTTCTTC	CSATKLAGVNNEQFF
.	TRBV2	.	TRBJ2-1	TGTGCCAGCAGTGAGGTGGGAAATGAGCAGTTCTTC	CASSEVGNEQFF
few	TRBV5-1	TRBD1	TRBJ1-5	TGCGCCAGCAGCCCGGGACAGGGCGATCAGCCCCAGCATTTT	CASSPGQGDQPQHF
.	TRBV24-1	TRBD2	TRBJ2-5	TGTGCCACCAGTGACCCACGGACTAGCGGGGAGACCCAGTACTTC	CATSDPRTSGETQYF
few	TRBV20-1	.	TRBJ2-3	TGCAGTGCTAGAACGGGAGATACGCAGTATTTT	CSARTGDTQYF
.	TRBV5-1	.	TRBJ1-2	TGCGCCAGCAGCCCGACGGGGACATCCTCCCATGGCTACACCTTC	CASSPTGTSSHGYTF
.	TRBV28	TRBD1	TRBJ1-4	TGTGCCAGCACCGAACTCAGCGGACAGGGCCTTAATGAAAAACTGTTTTTT	CASTELSGQGLNEKLFF
.	TRBV20-1	.	TRBJ2-1	TGCAGCTCAGAGGAGAGGGGGGTCACCTTCGGGGAGCAGTTCTTC	CSSEERGVTFGEQFF
many	TRBV20-1	.	TRBJ2-1	TGCAGTGCTAGGGCTTCTGCGGGGAGCTACAATGAGCAGTTCTTC	CSARASAGSYNEQFF
.	TRBV7-8	.	TRBJ1-4	TGTGCCAGCAGCCCGGCCCCAGGTTATGAAAAACTGTTTTTT	CASSPAPGYEKLFF
few	TRBV20-1	TRBD1	TRBJ2-7	TGCAGTGCGGACGTACAGGGGTCCGAGCAGTACTTC	CSADVQGSEQYF
.	TRBV5-6	.	TRBJ2-3	TGTGCCAGCGTGCGAAGTGGGACGCAGTATTTT	CASVRSGTQYF
.	TRBV18	.	TRBJ2-5	TGTGCCAGCTCACCATCTAGTCAGGAAGAGACCCAGTACTTC	CASSPSSQEETQYF
few	TRBV9	.	TRBJ2-3	TGTGCCAGCAGCGTAGCTAAAGGGTTTATCGCAGATACGCAGTATTTT	CASSVAKGFIADTQYF
.	TRBV7-3	.	TRBJ2-7	TGTGCCAGCAGCCCTTCGGACAACTCCTACGAGCAGTACTTC	CASSPSDNSYEQYF
.	TRBV20-1	.	TRBJ2-5	TGCAGTGCAGATGTTGGCAGCCTAGAGACCCAGTACTTC	CSADVGSLETQYF
.	TRBV7-2	TRBD2	TRBJ2-1	TGTGCCAGCAGCATAGCGGGCTCCTACAATGAGCAGTTCTTC	CASSIAGSYNEQFF
.	TRBV7-9	.	TRBJ1-2	TGTGCCAGCAGCCCCGCTGGGTTTGACTATGGCTACACCTTC	CASSPAGFDYGYTF
.	TRBV12-3/TRBV12-4	.	TRBJ1-1	TGTGCCAGCAGTTTGTGGGTGAACACTGAAGCTTTCTTT	CASSLWVNTEAFF
.	TRBV7-8	.	TRBJ2-7	TGTGCCAGCAGCTTATACGGGCAGCACTACGAGCAGTACTTC	CASSLYGQHYEQYF
few	TRBV15	.	TRBJ1-1	TGTGCCACCAGCGTTACAGGGAACACTGAAGCTTTCTTT	CATSVTGNTEAFF
few	TRBV20-1	TRBD2	TRBJ2-7	TGCAGTGCTCCAAATAGCGGGGCCCACTACGCCGAGCAGTACTTC	CSAPNSGAHYAEQYF
.	TRBV10-3	.	TRBJ1-1	TGTGCCATCAGTGAGTCGTCGGGTACTGAAGCTTTCTTT	CAISESSGTEAFF
once	TRBV29-1	TRBD1	TRBJ1-1	TGCAGCGTGGGAGACAGGGGGCGAGCTTTCTTT	CSVGDRGRAFF
.	TRBV9	.	TRBJ2-4	TGTGCCAGCAGCCAAGGGGGCATTCAGTACTTC	CASSQGGIQYF
few	TRBV5-1	TRBD2	TRBJ2-1	TGCGCCAGCAGCCGGGACGCTAGCGGGAGGGGTGATGAGCAGTTCTTC	CASSRDASGRGDEQFF
.	TRBV7-9	.	TRBJ1-1	TGTGCCAGCAGCTTGTATACAGATGAAGCTTTCTTT	CASSLYTDEAFF
few	TRBV12-3/TRBV12-4	TRBD1	TRBJ1-2	TGTGCCAGCAGTCGCGGGACAGGGGTTAACTATGGCTACACCTTC	CASSRGTGVNYGYTF
many	TRBV20-1	.	TRBJ2-7	TGCAGTGCTAGCGTTCAGAGCTCCTACGAGCAGTACTTC	CSASVQSSYEQYF
.	TRBV25-1	.	TRBJ2-3	TGTGCCAGCAGTGTAACTAGCTCCCTCACAGATACGCAGTATTTT	CASSVTSSLTDTQYF
few	TRBV5-1	TRBD1	TRBJ1-2	TGCGCCAGCAGCTTAAAACTTGAGGGGGCGAATGGCTACACCTTC	CASSLKLEGANGYTF
few	TRBV5-1	.	TRBJ2-1	TGCGCCAGCAGCTTGTTGGGGGAGGATGAGCAGTTCTTC	CASSLLGEDEQFF
many	TRBV6-1	TRBD1	TRBJ1-5	TGTGCCAGCAAGCAACAGGGGAATCGGGGTCGCAATCAGCCCCAGCATTTT	CASKQQGNRGRNQPQHF
.	TRBV4-1	.	TRBJ1-2	TGCGCCAGCAGCCACCCAGTCAGGGGCCGCGGCTATGGCTACACCTTC	CASSHPVRGRGYGYTF
few	TRBV6-5	.	TRBJ1-1	TGTGCCAGCAGTTACCACGGTTGGGGCACTGAAGCTTTCTTT	CASSYHGWGTEAFF
.	TRBV18	.	TRBJ1-1	TGTGCCAGCTCACCAAGGCAGGGAGGTTCAGCTTTCTTT	CASSPRQGGSAFF
.	TRBV7-2	.	TRBJ2-2	TGTGCCAGCAGCTTAGGCTGGGTACAGGACGGGGAGCTGTTTTTT	CASSLGWVQDGELFF
many	TRBV7-6	.	TRBJ2-1	TGTGCCAGCAGCTTAGCCCTGGTAGCGGCCGCCTACAATGAGCAGTTCTTC	CASSLALVAAAYNEQFF
.	TRBV5-5	TRBD1	TRBJ1-2	TGTGCCAGCAGCTTGGTAGTGACAGGGAATGGCTACACCTTC	CASSLVVTGNGYTF
once	TRBV5-1	.	TRBJ1-5	TGCGCCTGCAGCATAGGACCCAATGAGCCCCAGCATTTT	CACSIGPNEPQHF
.	TRBV12-3/TRBV12-4	TRBD2	TRBJ2-7	TGTGCCAGCAGTTTAGTGGGACTAGCGAACGAGCAGTACTTC	CASSLVGLANEQYF
.	TRBV5-1	.	TRBJ2-7	TGCGCCAGCGCAGCAGCCTACGAGCAGTACTTC	CASAAAYEQYF
.	TRBV20-1	.	TRBJ2-5	TGCAGTGCTAGGTTCCCCAGGGTAGTACAAGAGACCCAGTACTTC	CSARFPRVVQETQYF
.	TRBV6-1	.	TRBJ1-5	TGTGCCAGCAGTGACGAGGGGCATAGCAATCAGCCCCAGCATTTT	CASSDEGHSNQPQHF
.	TRBV5-6	TRBD2	TRBJ2-3	TGTGCCAGCAGCTTGTTAGCGGGAAGAGATACGCAGTATTTT	CASSLLAGRDTQYF
.	TRBV11-3	TRBD2	TRBJ2-1	TGTGCCAGCAGCCCCGGGGGGGGTAGGAGCTCCTACAATGAGCAGTTCTTC	CASSPGGGRSSYNEQFF
few	TRBV14	.	TRBJ2-2	TGTGCCAGCAGCCAAGATTCGACGACAACCGGGGGGCTGTTTTTT	CASSQDSTTTGGLFF
.	TRBV5-1	.	TRBJ2-1	TGCGCCAGCAGCGATACTAGTCCCCAAATGGATGAGCAGTTCTTC	CASSDTSPQMDEQFF
few	TRBV20-1	.	TRBJ2-3	TGCAGTGCTAGAAACGGCGGGAGCACAGATACGCAGTATTTT	CSARNGGSTDTQYF
once	TRBV10-2	TRBD2	TRBJ2-3	TGCGCCAGCAGACTAGCGGGAATCAGCACAGATACGCAGTATTTT	CASRLAGISTDTQYF
few	TRBV5-6	TRBD1	TRBJ1-2	TGTGCCAGCAGTCGGGGGACAGCCGCTTATGGCTACACCTTC	CASSRGTAAYGYTF